This TCR beta chain was sequenced during a study of shared clonotypes between healthy human individuals. CD45RO-negative, CCR7-selected cells formed the naive CD8 fraction, which excluded terminally differentiated effector memory CD45RA+ cells. Repertoires were generated with immunoSEQ multiplex PCR, while TCRdb's copy carries only in-frame clones and drops some. This table holds about 2 million clones, less than 95% found once. J lost 7 bases, V lost 2 bases, and 10 bases had no gene match. Germline loops: CDR1 SGHRS, CDR2 YFSETQ. This CDR3 is 15 amino acids long. The sequencing input was naive CD8+ T cells sorted from blood. The chain couples TRBV5-1 to TRBJ2-7; 9 bases fit TRBD1. This receptor was obtained from a man younger than 30 in good health. The CDR3 region has the DNA TGCGCCAGCAGCTTTGAACAGGGGGCCTTCAGAGAGCAGTACTTC. It yields the protein CASSFEQGAFREQYF.